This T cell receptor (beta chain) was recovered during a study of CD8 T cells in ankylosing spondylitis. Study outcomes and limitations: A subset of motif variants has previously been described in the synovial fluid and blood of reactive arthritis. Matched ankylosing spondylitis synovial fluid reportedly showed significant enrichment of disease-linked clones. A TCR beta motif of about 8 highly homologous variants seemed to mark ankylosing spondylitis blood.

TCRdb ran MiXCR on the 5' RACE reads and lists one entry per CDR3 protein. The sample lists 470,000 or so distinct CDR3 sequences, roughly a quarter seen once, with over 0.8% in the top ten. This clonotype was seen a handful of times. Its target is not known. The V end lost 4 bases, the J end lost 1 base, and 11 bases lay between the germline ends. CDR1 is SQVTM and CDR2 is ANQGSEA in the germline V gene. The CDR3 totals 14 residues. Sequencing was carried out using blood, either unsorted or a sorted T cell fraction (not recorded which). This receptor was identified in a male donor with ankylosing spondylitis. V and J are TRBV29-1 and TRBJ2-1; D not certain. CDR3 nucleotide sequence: TGCAGCGTTGTGCGCGGTCAGTCCTACAATGAGCAGTTCTTC. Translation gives CSVVRGQSYNEQFF.